The next 19 T cell receptor beta chains were all read from a single sample in a study of T cell clonality in common variable immunodeficiency. Only in-frame clones appear in the TCRdb table, and some are missing; sequencing was by immunoSEQ multiplex PCR. Altogether 50,000 to 65,000 clones were found in the sample, and no singletons occur. Source material: peripheral blood mononuclear cells. These receptors came from a person aged 18 to 70 in good health.

Many counts were recorded for this clone. Read coverage stops 3 residues before the CDR3 terminus; the germline J gene supplies the remainder. The chain uses TRBV30 and TRBJ1-4, with D tentatively TRBD1 (6 bases). The CDR3 extends over 15 amino acids. V shed 0 bases and J shed 4 bases, with 12 bases lying between them. Germline V gives CDR1 GTSNPN, CDR2 SVGIG (reference sequence). CDR3 DNA (partial): TGTGCCTGGAGTGTACGAGGGGGTCATAATGAAAAA. Its translation: CAWSVRGGHNEK. The full CDR3 protein is CAWSVRGGHNEKLFF.

This clone showed up many times. The CDR3 end falls 3 residues outside the read, so it is completed with the germline J gene. The chain recombines TRBV5-1 with TRBJ2-2; TRBD1 might be the D (6 bases). The CDR3 extends over 15 amino acids. Germline V CDR1 and CDR2: SGHRS, YFSETQ. The germline V and J ends were trimmed by 4 bases and 0 bases, with 10 bases remaining between them. The CDR3 bases that were read are TGCGCCAGCAGCCTGACAGGAACGAACACCGGGGAG. Translated, it gives CASSLTGTNTGE. The CDR3, in full, reads CASSLTGTNTGELFF.

This clone was picked up many times. Read coverage stops 3 residues before the CDR3 terminus; the germline J gene supplies the remainder. This sequence joins TRBV19 and TRBJ2-1; weak D call: TRBD2 (6 bases). Germline CDR1 LNHDA, CDR2 SQIVND (reference sequence). V gave up 4 bases and J gave up 4 bases, with 20 bases separating them. CDR3 length: 17 residues. Partial CDR3 DNA: TGTGCCAGTAGTACGTCGGTAGCGGATCTACTTTACAATGAG. It is translated as CASSTSVADLLYNE. The full CDR3 protein is CASSTSVADLLYNEQFF.

This clone was counted at least ten times. From the germline J gene comes the end of the CDR3, since the read stops 3 residues before it. The chain employs TRBV7-9 and TRBJ2-7, with 8 bases matching TRBD1. J gave up 1 base and V 7 bases, and 6 bases lay outside the gene matches. CDR3 size: 14 residues. Per the germline V gene, CDR1 is SEHNR and CDR2 is FQNEAQ (reference sequence). The CDR3 here is CASTRDRPSYEQYF. CDR3 bases read: TGTGCCAGCACCCGGGACAGGCCGTCCTACGAG. Full variable domain (rest looked up from reference TRBV7-9 and TRBJ2-7): DTGVSQNPRHKITKRGQNVTFRCDPISEHNRLYWYRQTLGQGPEFLTYFQNEAQLEKSRLLSDRFSAERPKGSFSTLEIQRTEQGDSAMYLCASTRDRPSYEQYFGPGTRLTVT.

Points on this clone: The read terminates 3 residues before the CDR3 end, so the remaining end is supplied by the germline J gene. The chain uses TRBV29-1 and TRBJ1-3, with no clear D. The germline gives CDR1 SQVTM, CDR2 ANQGSEA. CDR3 length: 13 residues. V lost 6 bases to trimming and J lost 0 bases, with 9 bases between them. CDR3: CSVVPPSGNTIYF. The part of the CDR3 DNA that was read is TGCAGCGTCGTCCCCCCCTCTGGAAACACC.

This clone appeared a few times. The read halts 3 residues ahead of the CDR3 end, with the missing end drawn from the germline J gene. This chain joins TRBV7-9 and TRBJ2-4; D ambiguous. CDR1 and CDR2 (germline): SEHNR, FQNEAQ (reference sequence). The CDR3 is made up of 12 amino acids. The CDR3 is CASSMSNYGQYF. The CDR3 bases that were read are TGTGCCAGCAGCATGTCTAACTATGGT.

This clone was detected ten times or more. The read halts 3 residues ahead of the CDR3 end, with the missing end drawn from the germline J gene. V and J are TRBV12-3 or TRBV12-4 and TRBJ2-4, with D possibly matching TRBD1 (5 bases). The CDR3 totals 13 residues. The sequenced part of the CDR3 DNA is TGTGCCAGCAGTTTAGTCAGGGATGGTATT. Its protein product is CASSLVRDGI. The CDR3, in full, reads CASSLVRDGIQYF.

This clone was seen repeatedly, ten times or more. The CDR3 end lies 3 residues beyond the end of the read and is filled in from the germline J gene. The chain has TRBV19 and TRBJ1-5; D perhaps matches TRBD1 (5 bases). The CDR3 totals 14 residues. CDR1 and CDR2 (germline): LNHDA, SQIVND (reference sequence). V lost 5 bases, J lost 4 bases, and 12 bases lay in between. CDR3 DNA (partial): TGTGCCAGTAGTTCACGACAGAGGAATCAGCCC. Translating it yields CASSSRQRNQP. Given in full, the CDR3 is CASSSRQRNQPQHF.

On this clone: The read falls 3 residues short of the CDR3 end, and the missing part is taken from the germline J gene. The chain is built from TRBV30 and TRBJ1-1; 7 bases align to TRBD1. This CDR3 has 13 amino acids. Per the germline V gene, CDR1 is GTSNPN and CDR2 is SVGIG (reference sequence). The V and J ends lost 5 bases and 3 bases, in that order; junction bases with no gene match: 6. This chain's CDR3 is CAWSDRDDTEAFF. The covered CDR3 bases are TGTGCCTGGTCCGACAGGGACGACACTGAA. Full variable domain (outside the CDR3, taken from reference TRBV30 and TRBJ1-1): SQTIHQWPATLVQPVGSPLSLECTVEGTSNPNLYWYRQAAGRGLQLLFYSVGIGQISSEVPQNLSASRPQDRQFILSSKKLLLSDSGFYLCAWSDRDDTEAFFGQGTRLTVV.

This clone was seen at least ten times. The CDR3 end falls 3 residues outside the read, so it is completed with the germline J gene. The chain carries TRBV20-1 and TRBJ2-2; 11 bases fit TRBD1. V trimming: 6 bases; J trimming: 3 bases; junction bases outside the gene matches: 3. This CDR3 is 14 amino acids long. Germline V gene data show CDR1 as DFQATT and CDR2 as SNEGSKA (reference sequence). This CDR3 is CSAGQGADTGELFF. The sequenced CDR3 bases are TGCAGTGCCGGACAGGGGGCGGACACCGGGGAG.

The sample holds many counts of this clone. Sequencing ends 3 residues short of the CDR3 end; the germline J gene provides the rest. J is TRBJ2-7 and V is TRBV10-3; tentative D call: TRBD1 (6 bases). V lost 6 bases and J 2 bases, leaving 11 bases between the germline ends. The germline CDR1 and CDR2 sequences are ENHRY and SYGVKD. The CDR3 sequence is 13 residues long. The CDR3 DNA, read in part, is TGTGCCATCAGGGGGGACACAACCTACGAG. This codes for CAIRGDTTYE. The entire CDR3 protein is CAIRGDTTYEQYF.

This clone showed up many times. The sequence runs out 3 residues before the end of the CDR3; the remainder is reconstructed from the germline J gene. The genes are TRBV19 and TRBJ1-2; D gene uncertain. The CDR3 is 15 residues long. The germline CDR1 and CDR2 sequences are LNHDA and SQIVND (reference sequence). Trimming took 1 base from V and 7 from J, leaving 16 bases between them. Incomplete CDR3 DNA: TGTGCCAGTAGTATAGTTTCCAGGTCCGGTGGTGGC. Amino acid sequence: CASSIVSRSGGG. The complete CDR3 sequence is CASSIVSRSGGGYTF.

This clone appeared a few times. The CDR3 protein is CASSRRGFYGQYF. Incomplete CDR3 DNA: TGTGCCAGTAGCCGAAGGGGATTCTATGGT. The rearrangement links TRBV19 to TRBJ2-4, with D possibly TRBD1 on 5 matching bases. The read falls 3 residues short of the CDR3 end, and the missing part is taken from the germline J gene. Germline V CDR1 and CDR2: LNHDA, SQIVND (reference sequence). CDR3 size: 13 residues.

This clone has at least ten counts. Partial CDR3 DNA: TGTGCCAGCAGCCCCAGACAGGGGAACACTGAA. Protein: CASSPRQGNTE. The entire CDR3 protein is CASSPRQGNTEAFF. J is TRBJ1-1 and V is TRBV7-9, with TRBD1 matching over 7 bases. The CDR3 extends 3 residues past the end of the read, so its final part is completed from the germline J gene. CDR1 and CDR2 from the germline V gene are SEHNR and FQNEAQ (reference sequence). Trimming took 5 bases from V and 1 from J; bases not matched to a gene: 4. The CDR3 is 14 amino acids.

This clone showed up many times. From the germline J gene comes the end of the CDR3, since the read stops 3 residues before it. This chain links TRBV19 with TRBJ2-1; 8 bases map to TRBD2. The CDR3 contains 15 residues. The V gene end was trimmed by 4 bases and the J gene end by 3 bases; junction bases not matched to a gene: 5. Germline V gene lookup returns CDR1 LNHDA and CDR2 SQIVND (reference sequence). The part of the CDR3 DNA that was read is TGTGCCAGTAGTAGGGGTAGCGGGGTCTACAATGAG. Its translation: CASSRGSGVYNE. The full CDR3 protein reads CASSRGSGVYNEQFF.

Many counts were recorded for this clone. The read ends 3 residues before the CDR3 terminus; that terminus is restored from the germline J gene. The genes are TRBV6-1 and TRBJ1-2; unclear D gene. The CDR3 contains 16 residues. CDR1 MNHNS and CDR2 SASEGT come from the germline V gene. Trimming pared 4 bases from V and 3 bases from J, leaving 18 bases between. Incomplete CDR3 DNA: TGTGCCAGCAGTGTAGAAGCTCCGCCCGCCCACTATGGC. It translates to CASSVEAPPAHYG. The complete CDR3 protein is CASSVEAPPAHYGYTF.

Only a few counts were recorded for this clone. The CDR3 goes on 3 residues after the read ends, and that part is filled in from the germline J gene. V and J are TRBV7-9 and TRBJ2-2; perhaps D is TRBD1 or TRBD2 (5 bases each). Germline CDR1 and CDR2: SEHNR and FQNEAQ (reference sequence). There are 15 residues in the CDR3. The CDR3 sequence: CASRPGSSYNSPLFF. The CDR3 DNA, read in part, is TGTGCCAGCAGACCAGGGAGCTCCTATAATTCACCG.

In its sample, this clone was seen many times. The read stops 3 residues short of the end of the CDR3; the missing end is completed from the germline J gene. The chain couples TRBV13 to TRBJ1-1; the D gene is possibly TRBD1 (5 bases). The CDR3 consists of 15 residues. The V end lost 2 bases, the J end lost 4 bases, and 14 bases lay between the germline ends. Germline CDR1 reads PRHDT; CDR2 reads FYEKMQ (reference sequence). Partial CDR3 DNA: TGTGCCAGCAGCTTAAAGGCAGGGATAAGCACTGAA. Translated: CASSLKAGISTE. The full CDR3 sequence reads CASSLKAGISTEAFF.

The table lists this clone with many counts. The CDR3 end lies 3 residues beyond the end of the read and is filled in from the germline J gene. V usage is TRBV18 and J usage is TRBJ1-5, with D tentatively TRBD1 (6 bases). Trimming took 3 bases from V and 9 from J, leaving 15 bases between them. Germline V gene data show CDR1 as KGHSH and CDR2 as LQKENI. This CDR3 has 14 residues. The CDR3 region is CASSPITGILPQHF. Partial CDR3 DNA: TGTGCCAGCTCACCTATAACAGGGATATTGCCC.